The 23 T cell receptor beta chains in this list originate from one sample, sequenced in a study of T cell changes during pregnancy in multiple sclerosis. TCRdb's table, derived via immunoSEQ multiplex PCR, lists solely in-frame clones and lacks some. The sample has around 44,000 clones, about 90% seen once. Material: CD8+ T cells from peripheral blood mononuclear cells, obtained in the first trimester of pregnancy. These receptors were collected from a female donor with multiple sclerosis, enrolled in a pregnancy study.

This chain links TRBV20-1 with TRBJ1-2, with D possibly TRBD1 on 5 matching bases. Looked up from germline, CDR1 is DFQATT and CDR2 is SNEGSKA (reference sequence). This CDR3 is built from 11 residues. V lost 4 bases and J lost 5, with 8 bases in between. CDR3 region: CSAIDSYGYTF. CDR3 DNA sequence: TGCAGTGCTATAGACAGTTATGGCTACACCTTC.

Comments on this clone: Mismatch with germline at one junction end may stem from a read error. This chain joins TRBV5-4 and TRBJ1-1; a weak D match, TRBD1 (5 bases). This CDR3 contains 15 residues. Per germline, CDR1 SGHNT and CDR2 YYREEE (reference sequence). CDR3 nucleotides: TGCGCCAGCAGCAACGTCGATCGGGGGATAACTGAAGCTTTCTTT. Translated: CASSNVDRGITEAFF.

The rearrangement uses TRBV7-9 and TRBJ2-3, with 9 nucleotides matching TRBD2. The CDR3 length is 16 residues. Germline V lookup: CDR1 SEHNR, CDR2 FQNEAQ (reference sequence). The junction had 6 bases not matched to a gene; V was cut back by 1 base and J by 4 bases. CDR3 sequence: CASSLGASGVPDTQYF. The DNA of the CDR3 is TGTGCCAGCAGCTTAGGGGCTAGCGGGGTCCCAGATACGCAGTATTTT. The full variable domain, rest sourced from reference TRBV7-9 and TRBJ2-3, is DTGVSQNPRHKITKRGQNVTFRCDPISEHNRLYWYRQTLGQGPEFLTYFQNEAQLEKSRLLSDRFSAERPKGSFSTLEIQRTEQGDSAMYLCASSLGASGVPDTQYFGPGTRLTVL.

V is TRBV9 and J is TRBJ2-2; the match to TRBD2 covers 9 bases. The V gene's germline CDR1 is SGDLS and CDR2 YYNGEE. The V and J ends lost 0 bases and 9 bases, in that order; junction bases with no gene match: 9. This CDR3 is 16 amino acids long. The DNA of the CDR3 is TGTGCCAGCAGCGTAGACGGGACTAGCACGAGGCGGGAGCTGTTTTTT. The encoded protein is CASSVDGTSTRRELFF.

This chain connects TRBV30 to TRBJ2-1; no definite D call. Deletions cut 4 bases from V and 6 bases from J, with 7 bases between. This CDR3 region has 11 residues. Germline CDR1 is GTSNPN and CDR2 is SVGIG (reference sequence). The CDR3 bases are TGTGCCTGGACAGGAAGCAATGAGCAGTTCTTC. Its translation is CAWTGSNEQFF.

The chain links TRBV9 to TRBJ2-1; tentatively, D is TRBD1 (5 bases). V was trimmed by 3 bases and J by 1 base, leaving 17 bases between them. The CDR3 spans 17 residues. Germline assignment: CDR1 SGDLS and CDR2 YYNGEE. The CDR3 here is CASSEGDGVGSYNEQFF. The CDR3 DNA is TGTGCCAGCAGCGAAGGGGATGGGGTAGGGTCCTACAATGAGCAGTTCTTC. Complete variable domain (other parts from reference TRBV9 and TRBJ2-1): DSGVTQTPKHLITATGQRVTLRCSPRSGDLSVYWYQQSLDQGLQFLIQYYNGEERAKGNILERFSAQQFPDLHSELNLSSLELGDSALYFCASSEGDGVGSYNEQFFGPGTRLTVL.

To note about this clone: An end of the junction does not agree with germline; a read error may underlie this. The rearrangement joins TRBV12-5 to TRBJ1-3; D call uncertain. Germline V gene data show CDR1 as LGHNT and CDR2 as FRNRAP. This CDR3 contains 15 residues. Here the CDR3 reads CASGLDRYSGNTIYF. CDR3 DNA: TGTGCTAGTGGGTTGGACCGCTACTCTGGAAACACCATATATTTT.

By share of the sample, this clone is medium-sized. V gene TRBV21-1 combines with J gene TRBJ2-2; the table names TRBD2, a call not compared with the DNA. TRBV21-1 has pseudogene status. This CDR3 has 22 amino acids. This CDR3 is CASSKEGVDWGGPHANTGELFF. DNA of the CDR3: TGTGCCAGCAGCAAAGAAGGAGTTGATTGGGGGGGGCCACACGCGAACACCGGGGAGCTGTTTTTT.

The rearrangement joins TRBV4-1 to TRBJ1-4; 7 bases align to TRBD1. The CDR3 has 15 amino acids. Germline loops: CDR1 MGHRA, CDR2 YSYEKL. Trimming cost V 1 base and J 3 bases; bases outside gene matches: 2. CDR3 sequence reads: CASSQAGTANEKLFF. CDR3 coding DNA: TGCGCCAGCAGCCAAGCCGGGACAGCTAATGAAAAACTGTTTTTT.

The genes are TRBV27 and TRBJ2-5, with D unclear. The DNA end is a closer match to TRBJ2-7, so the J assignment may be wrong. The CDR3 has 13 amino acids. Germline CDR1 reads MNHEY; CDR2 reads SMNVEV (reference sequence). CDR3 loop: CASSFLTGYEQYF. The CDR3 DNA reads TGTGCCAGCAGTTTCCTTACCGGGTACGAGCAGTACTTC.

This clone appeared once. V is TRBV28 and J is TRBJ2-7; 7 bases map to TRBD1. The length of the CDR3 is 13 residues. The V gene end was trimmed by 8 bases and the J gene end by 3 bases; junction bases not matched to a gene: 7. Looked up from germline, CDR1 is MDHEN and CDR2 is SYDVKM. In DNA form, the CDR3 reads TGTGCCAGCCGCCAGGGGGTATACTACGAGCAGTACTTC. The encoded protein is CASRQGVYYEQYF.

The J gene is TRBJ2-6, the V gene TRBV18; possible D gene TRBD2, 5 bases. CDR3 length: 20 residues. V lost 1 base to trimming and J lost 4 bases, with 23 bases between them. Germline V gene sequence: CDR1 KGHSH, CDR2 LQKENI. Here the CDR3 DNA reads TGTGCCAGCTCACCACGGCCGCGGGCCGGACGGGGAGACGGGGCCAACGTCCTGACTTTC. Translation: CASSPRPRAGRGDGANVLTF. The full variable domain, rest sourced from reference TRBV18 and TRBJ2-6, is NAGVMQNPRHLVRRRGQEARLRCSPMKGHSHVYWYRQLPEEGLKFMVYLQKENIIDESGMPKERFSAEFPKEGPSILRIQQVVRGDSAAYFCASSPRPRAGRGDGANVLTFGAGSRLTVL.

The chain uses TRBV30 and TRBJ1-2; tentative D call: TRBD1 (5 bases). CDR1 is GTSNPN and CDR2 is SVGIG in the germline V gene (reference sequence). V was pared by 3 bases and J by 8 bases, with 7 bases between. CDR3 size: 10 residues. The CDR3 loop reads CAWRQEGYTF. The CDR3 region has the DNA TGTGCCTGGAGACAGGAAGGCTACACCTTC.

The CDR3 DNA is TGTGCCAGCAGTGAAGATCAGGTGGACAGGGCTGGTTCACCCCTCCACTTT. The encoded protein is CASSEDQVDRAGSPLHF. The genes are TRBV6-1 and TRBJ1-6, with 8 bases lining up with TRBD1. Germline CDR1 MNHNS, CDR2 SASEGT. The CDR3 has 17 amino acids. V lost 1 base and J lost 9; bases outside the gene matches: 11.

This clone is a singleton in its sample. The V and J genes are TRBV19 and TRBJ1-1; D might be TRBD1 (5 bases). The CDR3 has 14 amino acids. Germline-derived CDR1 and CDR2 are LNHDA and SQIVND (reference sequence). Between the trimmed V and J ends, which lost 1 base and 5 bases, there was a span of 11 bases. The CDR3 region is CASSIVGGRTEAFF. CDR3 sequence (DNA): TGTGCCAGTAGTATAGTGGGGGGTAGGACTGAAGCTTTCTTT.

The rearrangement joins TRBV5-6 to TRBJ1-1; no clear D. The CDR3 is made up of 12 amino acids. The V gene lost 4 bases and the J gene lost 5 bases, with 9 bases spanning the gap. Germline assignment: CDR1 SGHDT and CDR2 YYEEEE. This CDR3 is CASSLVRTEAFF. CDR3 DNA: TGTGCCAGCAGCCTGGTTCGGACTGAAGCTTTCTTT.

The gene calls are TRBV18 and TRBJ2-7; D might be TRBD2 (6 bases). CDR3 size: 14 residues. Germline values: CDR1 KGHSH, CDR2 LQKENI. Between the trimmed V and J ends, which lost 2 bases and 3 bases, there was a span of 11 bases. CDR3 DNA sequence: TGTGCCAGCTCACCAGGGGGAGGAGGCTACGAGCAGTACTTC. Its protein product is CASSPGGGGYEQYF.

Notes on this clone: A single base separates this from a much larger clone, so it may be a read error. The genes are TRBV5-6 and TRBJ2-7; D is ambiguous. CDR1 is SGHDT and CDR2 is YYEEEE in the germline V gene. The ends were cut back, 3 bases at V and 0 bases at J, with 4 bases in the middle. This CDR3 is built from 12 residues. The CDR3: CASSYSSYEQYF. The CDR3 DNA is TGTGCCAGCAGCTATAGCTCCTACGAGCAGTACTTC.

DNA for the CDR3: TGCGCCAGCAGCCAAGCTTCCAGGGGCTACGAGCAGTACTTC. It codes for CASSQASRGYEQYF. V usage is TRBV4-3 and J usage is TRBJ2-7; tentative D call: TRBD1 (6 bases). V was shortened by 1 base and J by 3 bases, with 10 bases between the two germline ends. The CDR3 is 14 amino acids. CDR1 and CDR2 from the germline V gene are LGHNA and YSLEER.

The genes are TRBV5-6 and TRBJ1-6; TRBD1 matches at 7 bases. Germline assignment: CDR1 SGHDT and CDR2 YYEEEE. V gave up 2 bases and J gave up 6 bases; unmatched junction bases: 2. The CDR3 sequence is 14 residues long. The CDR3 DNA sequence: TGTGCCAGCAGCTTAAACAGGGGTAATTCACCCCTCCACTTT. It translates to CASSLNRGNSPLHF.

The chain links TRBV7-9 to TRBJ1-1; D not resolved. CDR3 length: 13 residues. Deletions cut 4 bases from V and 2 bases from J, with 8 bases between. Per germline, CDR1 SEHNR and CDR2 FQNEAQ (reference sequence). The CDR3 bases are TGTGCCAGCAGCTGGGCAGTAAACACTGAAGCTTTCTTT. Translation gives CASSWAVNTEAFF.

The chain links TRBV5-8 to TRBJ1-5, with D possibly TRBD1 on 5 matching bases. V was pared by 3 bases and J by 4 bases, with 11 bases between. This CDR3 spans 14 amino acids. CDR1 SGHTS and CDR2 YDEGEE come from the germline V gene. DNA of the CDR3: TGTGCCAGCAGCTCCCGGGGGAGAAATCAGCCCCAGCATTTT. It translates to CASSSRGRNQPQHF. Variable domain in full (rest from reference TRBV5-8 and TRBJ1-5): EAGVTQSPTHLIKTRGQQATLRCSPISGHTSVYWYQQALGLGLQFLLWYDEGEERNRGNFPPRFSGRQFPNYSSELNVNALELEDSALYLCASSSRGRNQPQHFGDGTRLSIL.

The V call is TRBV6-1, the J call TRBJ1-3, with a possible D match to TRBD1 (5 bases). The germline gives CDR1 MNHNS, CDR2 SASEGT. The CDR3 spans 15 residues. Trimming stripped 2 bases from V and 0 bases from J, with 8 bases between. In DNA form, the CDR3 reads TGTGCCAGCAGTGAACAGGGCCTCTCTGGAAACACCATATATTTT. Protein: CASSEQGLSGNTIYF.